This T cell receptor beta chain was documented in a study of blood T cells in healthy people across ages. Findings of the study overall: Older age went with lower TCR beta diversity per million T cells, in a roughly linear way.

Each sample provided at least 5 micrograms of extracted total RNA. PCR was performed a second time for about 7 to 12 cycles using a sample-barcoded 5' primer and a J-beta primer mix. A template-switch adaptor that had 12 random nucleotides put a tag on each cDNA molecule. MiXCR was run by TCRdb on the 5' RACE reads, yielding one entry per CDR3 protein. In the table there are 1.4 million or so distinct CDR3 sequences, about 42% of which are singletons. Of note for this clonotype: The antigen is unknown.

This CDR3 is built from 15 residues. J lost 2 bases, V lost 6 bases, and 7 bases had no gene match. CDR1 MDHEN and CDR2 SYDVKM come from the germline V gene. The TCR comes from a woman aged 18-29 years in good health. The gene calls are TRBV28 and TRBJ2-1; 7 bases agree with TRBD1. The sequenced sample consisted of blood. The CDR3 loop is CASRPGTVTYNEQFF. The DNA of the CDR3 is TGTGCCAGCAGACCCGGGACAGTGACCTACAATGAGCAGTTCTTC.